This T cell receptor (beta chain) comes out of a study of T cell responses to AZD1222 COVID-19 vaccine. The CDR3 is 17 residues long. In germline, CDR1 is SGHTA, CDR2 FQGTGA. The V segment lost 2 bases and the J segment 6 bases; nucleotides outside the gene matches: 12. Method: immunoSEQ multiplex PCR; TCRdb's copy keeps in-frame clones and lacks some. In the table there are around 190,000 clones, roughly 88% of which are singletons. The clonotype originates from an adult in good health. Material: peripheral blood, obtained on day 0 of AZD1222 vaccination. The chain is built from TRBV7-3 and TRBJ2-1; 8 positions agree with TRBD2. This chain's CDR3 is CASSLAFSGGPVNEQFF. In DNA form, the CDR3 reads TGTGCCAGCAGCTTAGCATTCTCGGGGGGGCCGGTCAATGAGCAGTTCTTC.